A single sample is the source of the 4 T cell receptor beta chains below, sequenced in a study of untreated major depressive disorder. Produced via immunoSEQ multiplex PCR; TCRdb's table is partial and in-frame only. The profile shows about 19,000 clones, around 90% of them singletons. General study points: Compared with controls, depressed patients showed more TRBV05-01 (Vbeta 5.1) usage in CD4+ T cells.

The antigens these receptors bind are not known. The sequenced material came from CD4+ T cells from PBMCs. Receptors originate from a woman aged 40 to 50 with major depressive disorder.

The DNA of the CDR3 is TGCGCCAGCAGCCAAGTAGGGATCCCTCCTTACAATGAGCAGTTCTTC. Residues: CASSQVGIPPYNEQFF. This chain connects TRBV4-1 to TRBJ2-1; no clear D gene. The CDR3 consists of 16 residues. V was cut by 1 base and J by 4 bases, with 14 bases left in between. The germline V gene has CDR1 MGHRA and CDR2 YSYEKL.

The chain combines TRBV4-2 with TRBJ1-2; 8 bases are shared with TRBD1. The germline V gene has CDR1 LGHNA and CDR2 YNFKEQ. The CDR3 covers 15 residues. V was pared by 4 bases and J by 2 bases, with 6 bases of the junction left unmatched. As DNA, the CDR3 is TGTGCCAGCAGCCCAACTCGGACAGGGAACTATGGCTACACCTTC. Its protein product is CASSPTRTGNYGYTF.

This clone came up a few times. The J gene is TRBJ1-2, the V gene TRBV29-1; D perhaps matches TRBD1 (5 bases). Germline CDR1 reads SQVTM; CDR2 reads ANQGSEA. V lost 5 bases and J lost 2, with 12 bases in between. This CDR3 comprises 13 residues. The CDR3 nucleotides read TGCAGCGTTCAGACAGATTTAAACTATGGCTACACCTTC. Its protein product is CSVQTDLNYGYTF.

The V call is TRBV11-1, the J call TRBJ2-1, with D uncertain. The CDR3 is made up of 13 amino acids. The germline CDR1 and CDR2 sequences are SGHAT and FQDESV (reference sequence). Trimming pared 1 base from V and 7 bases from J, leaving 8 bases between. The CDR3 is CASSLDPKNEQFF. The CDR3 DNA is TGTGCCAGCAGCTTAGACCCGAAGAATGAGCAGTTCTTC.